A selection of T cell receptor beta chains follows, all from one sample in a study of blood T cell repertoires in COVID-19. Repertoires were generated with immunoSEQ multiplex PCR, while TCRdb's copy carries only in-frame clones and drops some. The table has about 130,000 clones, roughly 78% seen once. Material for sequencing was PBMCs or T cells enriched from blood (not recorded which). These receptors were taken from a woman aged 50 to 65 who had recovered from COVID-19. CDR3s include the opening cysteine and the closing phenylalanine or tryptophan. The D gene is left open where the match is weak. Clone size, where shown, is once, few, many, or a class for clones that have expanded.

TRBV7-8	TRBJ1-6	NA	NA	TGTGCCAGCAGCTATTCGGCCTATAATTCACCCCTCCACTTT	CASSYSAYNSPLHF
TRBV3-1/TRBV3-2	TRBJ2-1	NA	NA	TGTGCCAGCAGCCCCCTCATACAGGGGGGGAATGAGCAGTTCTTC	CASSPLIQGGNEQFF
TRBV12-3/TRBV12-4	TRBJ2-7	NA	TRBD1	TGTGCCAGCACGCTATCGTACAGGGGCGAGCAGTACTTC	CASTLSYRGEQYF
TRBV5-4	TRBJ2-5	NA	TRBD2	TGTGCCAGCAGCGGAGCGGGGGCGGGCCAAGAGACCCAGTACTTC	CASSGAGAGQETQYF
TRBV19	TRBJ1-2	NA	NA	TGTGCCAGTAGCGACGACCCGGGACACAACTATGGCTACACCTTC	CASSDDPGHNYGYTF
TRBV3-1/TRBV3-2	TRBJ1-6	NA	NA	TGTGCCAGCAGCCTGGATCCCCAGGGTCATTCACCCCTCCACTTT	CASSLDPQGHSPLHF
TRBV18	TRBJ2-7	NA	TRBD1	TGTGCCAGCTCACCCCCCGGGACAGGGGACGAGCAGTACTTC	CASSPPGTGDEQYF
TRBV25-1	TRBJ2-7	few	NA	TGTGCCAGCCAGCCGATAGCCTCCTACGAGCAGTACTTC	CASQPIASYEQYF
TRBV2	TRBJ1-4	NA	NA	TGTGCCAGCACTGCAACTAATGAAAAACTGTTTTTT	CASTATNEKLFF
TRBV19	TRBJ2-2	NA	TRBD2	TGTGCCAGTAGTTCGGGGGGGGTCCCGAACACCGGGGAGCTGTTTTTT	CASSSGGVPNTGELFF
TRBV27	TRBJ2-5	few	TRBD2	TGTGCCAGCAGCGAGCGGGGGCAAGAGACCCAGTACTTC	CASSERGQETQYF
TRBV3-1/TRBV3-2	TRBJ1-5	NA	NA	TGTGCCAGCAGCCCAAGAAGGTCTCAGGATCCTATGCCCCAGCATTTT	CASSPRRSQDPMPQHF
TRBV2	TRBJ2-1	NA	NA	TGTGCCAGCCCCGGGAGTGGAAGGTTCAACAATGAGCAGTTCTTC	CASPGSGRFNNEQFF